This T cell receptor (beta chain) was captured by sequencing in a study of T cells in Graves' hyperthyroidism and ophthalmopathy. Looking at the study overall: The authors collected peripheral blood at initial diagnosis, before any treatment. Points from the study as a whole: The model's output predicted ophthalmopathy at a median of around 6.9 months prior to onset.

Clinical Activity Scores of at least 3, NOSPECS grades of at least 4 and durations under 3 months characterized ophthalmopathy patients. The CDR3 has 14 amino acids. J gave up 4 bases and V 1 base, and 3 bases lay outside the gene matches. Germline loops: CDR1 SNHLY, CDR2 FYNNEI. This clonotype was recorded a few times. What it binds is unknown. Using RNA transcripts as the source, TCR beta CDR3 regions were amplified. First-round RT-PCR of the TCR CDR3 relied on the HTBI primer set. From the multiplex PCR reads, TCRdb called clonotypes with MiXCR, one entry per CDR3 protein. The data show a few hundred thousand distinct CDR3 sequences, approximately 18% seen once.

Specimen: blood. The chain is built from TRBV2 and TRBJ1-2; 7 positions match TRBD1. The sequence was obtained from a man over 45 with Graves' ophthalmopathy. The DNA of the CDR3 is TGTGCCAGCAGTGAAGGTCAGGGGGTCTATGGCTACACCTTC. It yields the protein CASSEGQGVYGYTF.